This TCR beta chain was captured by sequencing in a study of blood T cell repertoires in COVID-19. As for the study in general: The United States, Italy and Spain supplied acute and convalescent COVID-19 samples. The analysed material was cDNA or gDNA that came from T cells, B-cell-depleted T cells, or PBMCs.

In the source study's methods: By means of reference gene primer amplification, nucleated cell counts were estimated. Data came from immunoSEQ multiplex PCR; TCRdb stores just in-frame clones and leaves some out. That table furnishes V, J and clone size, whereas the DNA furnished D and trimming. The data show approximately 200,000 clones, around 81% seen once. Germline CDR1 reads SEHNR; CDR2 reads FQNEAQ (reference sequence). V shed 1 base and J 11 bases; nucleotides not matched to a gene: 6. The CDR3 has 13 residues. The sequence came from a woman aged 55-69 years with acute or convalescent COVID-19. Material for sequencing was peripheral blood. The chain combines TRBV7-9 with TRBJ2-5, with 8 bases that match TRBD2. CDR3 residues: CASSLGSGGLQYF. In DNA form, the CDR3 reads TGTGCCAGCAGCTTAGGATCGGGGGGGTTACAGTACTTC.